This T cell receptor (beta chain) was retrieved from a study of T-cell memory formation after mild COVID-19. The wider study: TCR clusters showed largely donor specificity.

Using its own MiXCR run on the 5' RACE reads, TCRdb lists one record per CDR3 protein. The table records nearly 250,000 distinct CDR3 sequences, 15% of them present only once. The V and J ends lost 2 bases and 0 bases, in that order; junction bases with no gene match: 7. This CDR3 region has 19 residues. Germline CDR1 is SGHRS and CDR2 is YFSETQ. This clonotype was detected only a few times. The TCR originated in an adult woman who had mild COVID-19 (a few samples of this study predate the infection). Cell type and time point are not known. The V and J genes are TRBV5-1 and TRBJ2-1, with 14 bases fitting TRBD2. The specimen was PBMCs or a T cell subset sorted from them (not recorded which). The CDR3 nucleotides are TGCGCCAGCAGCTTAGGACTAGCGGGAGGTTTTAGCTCCTACAATGAGCAGTTCTTC. Translating gives CASSLGLAGGFSSYNEQFF.